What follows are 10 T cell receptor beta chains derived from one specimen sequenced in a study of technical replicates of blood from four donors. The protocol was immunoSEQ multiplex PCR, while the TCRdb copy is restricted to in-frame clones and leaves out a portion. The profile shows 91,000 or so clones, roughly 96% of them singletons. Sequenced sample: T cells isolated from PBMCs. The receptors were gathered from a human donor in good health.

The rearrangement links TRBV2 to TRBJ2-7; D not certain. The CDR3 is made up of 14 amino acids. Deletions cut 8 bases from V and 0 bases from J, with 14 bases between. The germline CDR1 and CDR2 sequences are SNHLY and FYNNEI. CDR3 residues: CASGFNSISYEQYF. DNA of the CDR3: TGTGCCAGCGGTTTTAACTCAATCTCCTACGAGCAGTACTTC.

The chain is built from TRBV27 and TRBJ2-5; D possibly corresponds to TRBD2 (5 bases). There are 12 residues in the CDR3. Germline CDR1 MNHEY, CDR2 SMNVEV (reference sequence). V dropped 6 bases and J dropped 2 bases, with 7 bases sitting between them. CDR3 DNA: TGTGCCAGCAGGACGGGACAAGAGACCCAGTACTTC. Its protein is CASRTGQETQYF.

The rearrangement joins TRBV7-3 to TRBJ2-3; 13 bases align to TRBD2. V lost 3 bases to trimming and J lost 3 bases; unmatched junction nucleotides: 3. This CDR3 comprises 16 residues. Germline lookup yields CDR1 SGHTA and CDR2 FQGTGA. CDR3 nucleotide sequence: TGTGCCAGCAGCTTTGGGACTAGCGGGGTAACAGATACGCAGTATTTT. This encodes CASSFGTSGVTDTQYF.

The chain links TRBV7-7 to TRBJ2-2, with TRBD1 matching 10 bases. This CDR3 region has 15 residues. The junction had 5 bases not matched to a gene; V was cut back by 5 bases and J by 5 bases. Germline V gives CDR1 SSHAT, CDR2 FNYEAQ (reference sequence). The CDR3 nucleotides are TGTGCCAGCAGCCCGAGGGACAGGGGTACCGGGGAGCTGTTTTTT. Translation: CASSPRDRGTGELFF.

The CDR3 loop reads CAWSAYDPEAFF. In DNA form, the CDR3 reads TGTGCCTGGAGTGCCTACGATCCTGAAGCTTTCTTT. V and J are TRBV30 and TRBJ1-1; D gene unclear. V was pared by 1 base and J by 6 bases, with 9 bases between. Per germline, CDR1 GTSNPN and CDR2 SVGIG (reference sequence). This CDR3 is 12 amino acids long.

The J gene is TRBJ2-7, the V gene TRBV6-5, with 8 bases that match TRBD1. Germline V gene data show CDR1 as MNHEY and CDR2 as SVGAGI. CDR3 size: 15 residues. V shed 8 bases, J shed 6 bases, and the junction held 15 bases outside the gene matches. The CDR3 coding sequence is TGTGCCAGCTCATTACGAGGGCAGGGGGCGGTCGAGCAGTACTTC. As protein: CASSLRGQGAVEQYF.

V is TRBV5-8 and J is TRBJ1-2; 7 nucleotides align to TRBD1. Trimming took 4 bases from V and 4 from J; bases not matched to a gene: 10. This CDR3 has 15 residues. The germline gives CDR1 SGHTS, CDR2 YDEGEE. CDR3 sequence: CASSVRDSPSYGYTF. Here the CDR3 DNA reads TGTGCCAGCAGCGTCCGGGACAGTCCATCCTATGGCTACACCTTC.

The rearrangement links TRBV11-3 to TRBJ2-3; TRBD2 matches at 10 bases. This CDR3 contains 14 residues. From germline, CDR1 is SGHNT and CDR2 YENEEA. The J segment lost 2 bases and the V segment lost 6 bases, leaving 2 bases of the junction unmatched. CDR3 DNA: TGTGCCAGCAGGCTAGCGGGGGTCACAGATACGCAGTATTTT. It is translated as CASRLAGVTDTQYF.

CDR3 nucleotides: TGTGCCACCAGCAGAGCCCGAGGGACATGGGGTTATGGCTACACCTTC. This gives the protein CATSRARGTWGYGYTF. The V and J genes are TRBV15 and TRBJ1-2; TRBD1 is a possible D gene (6 bases). V lost 1 base, J lost 5 bases, and 17 bases lay in between. The CDR3 has 16 residues. The V gene's germline CDR1 is LNHNV and CDR2 YYDKDF (reference sequence).

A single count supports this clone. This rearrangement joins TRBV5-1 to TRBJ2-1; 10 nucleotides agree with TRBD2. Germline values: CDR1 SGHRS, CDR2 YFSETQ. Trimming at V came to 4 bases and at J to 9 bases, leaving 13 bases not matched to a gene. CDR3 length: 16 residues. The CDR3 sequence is CASSLAPSGRGIEQFF. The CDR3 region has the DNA TGCGCCAGCAGCCTGGCGCCTAGCGGGAGAGGTATTGAGCAGTTCTTC.